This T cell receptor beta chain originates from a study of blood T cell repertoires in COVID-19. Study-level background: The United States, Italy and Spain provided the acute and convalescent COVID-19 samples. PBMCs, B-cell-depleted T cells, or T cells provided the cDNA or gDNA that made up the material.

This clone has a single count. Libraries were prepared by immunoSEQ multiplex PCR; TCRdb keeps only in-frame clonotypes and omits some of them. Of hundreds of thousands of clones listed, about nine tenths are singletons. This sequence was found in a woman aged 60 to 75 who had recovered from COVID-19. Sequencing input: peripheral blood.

For the CDR3, the DNA is TGTGCCAGCAGCTTAGGGGCAGGGGGCGGACAGAGTGAAGCTTTCTTT. Translated: CASSLGAGGGQSEAFF. This chain links TRBV7-2 with TRBJ1-1, with 8 bases fitting TRBD1. The germline gives CDR1 SGHTA, CDR2 FQGNSA. V shed 1 base and J 7 bases; nucleotides not matched to a gene: 11. The CDR3 covers 16 residues.